This T cell receptor beta chain originates from a study of blood T cell repertoires in COVID-19. Study-wide background: The origin of the acute and convalescent COVID-19 samples was the United States, Italy and Spain. Sources were T cells, B-cell-depleted T cells, or PBMCs; the material itself was cDNA or gDNA.

Original processing methods: Reference gene primer amplification in the assay estimated nucleated cell counts. Sequencing was performed with immunoSEQ multiplex PCR; in TCRdb, only in-frame clones are kept and a portion is missing. V, J and clone size are taken as reported in that table, and D and trimming were inferred from the DNA itself. The sample has 85,000 to 95,000 clones; 65% to 90% are singletons. V lost 4 bases and J lost 6; bases outside the gene matches: 11. Germline V gives CDR1 SNHLY, CDR2 FYNNEI. The CDR3 runs 16 residues. Sequencing was done on a sample of peripheral blood. V usage is TRBV2 and J usage is TRBJ2-3; 9 positions agree with TRBD2. The clonotype comes from a woman older than 75 with acute or convalescent COVID-19. The CDR3 DNA reads TGTGCCAGCAGTGCTATAGCGGGGGCCTATGGGGATACGCAGTATTTT. It specifies CASSAIAGAYGDTQYF.